Listed here are 7 T cell receptor beta chains from one sample, sequenced in a study of metastatic and nonmetastatic thyroid tumors. Thyroid surgery was preceded by no treatment in any patient. TCRdb re-called clones via MiXCR from the PCR reads. The repertoire holds tens of thousands of clones, approximately 12% seen once, with roughly 10% in the top ten. The sequencing input was tumor tissue. These receptors all stem from a female donor with papillary thyroid cancer or a benign thyroid nodule (not recorded which). Some clones in this sample may be carry-over from other donors' samples.

This clone has only a few counts. A single base separates this from a much larger clone, so it may be a read error. This chain connects TRBV20-1 to TRBJ2-2, with 8 bases lining up with TRBD2. CDR1 and CDR2 (germline): DFQATT, SNEGSKA (reference sequence). This CDR3 is built from 17 residues. With 2 bases clipped from V and 4 bases from J, the junction kept 12 bases outside the gene matches. The CDR3 bases are TGCAGTGCTAGAAAGTCCCGCGGGAGGAGGGGCACCGGGGAGCTGTTTTTT. Encoded protein: CSARKSRGRRGTGELFF.

This clone has a count of ten or more. The gene calls are TRBV5-1 and TRBJ1-3; TRBD1 aligns across 9 bases. The CDR3 totals 16 residues. V shed 2 bases, J shed 4 bases, and the junction held 7 bases outside the gene matches. Germline V gene lookup returns CDR1 SGHRS and CDR2 YFSETQ. This CDR3 reads CASSLRTGAVGNTIYF. The CDR3 DNA follows: TGCGCCAGCAGCTTACGGACAGGGGCGGTCGGAAACACCATATATTTT. The variable domain in full, completed from reference TRBV5-1 and TRBJ1-3, reads KAGVTQTPRYLIKTRGQQVTLSCSPISGHRSVSWYQQTPGQGLQFLFEYFSETQRNKGNFPGRFSGRQFSNSRSEMNVSTLELGDSALYLCASSLRTGAVGNTIYFGEGSWLTVV.

In this sample, this clone turned up many times. DNA of the CDR3: TGTGCCAGCAGTCCCCTGAGACAGGGGGCGAACTTGAACACTGAAGCTTTCTTT. This sequence encodes CASSPLRQGANLNTEAFF. The J gene is TRBJ1-1, the V gene TRBV6-5, with 10 bases that match TRBD1. The CDR3 loop spans 18 amino acids. V trimming: 5 bases; J trimming: 0 bases; junction bases outside the gene matches: 12. Germline assignment: CDR1 MNHEY and CDR2 SVGAGI.

This clone has a count of ten or more. The gene calls are TRBV9 and TRBJ2-1; 7 nucleotides line up with TRBD2. Looked up from germline, CDR1 is SGDLS and CDR2 is YYNGEE. CDR3 length: 16 amino acids. J gave up 9 bases and V 2 bases, and 14 bases lay outside the gene matches. DNA of the CDR3: TGTGCCAGCAGCGTGGGCAGACGGGAGGCCATAGGTGAGCAGTTCTTC. Translated, it gives CASSVGRREAIGEQFF.

This clone was observed many times. V is TRBV10-3 and J is TRBJ2-2, with 7 bases identical to TRBD1. Looked up from germline, CDR1 is ENHRY and CDR2 is SYGVKD. The CDR3 is 13 amino acids. The V gene end was trimmed by 5 bases and the J gene end by 5 bases; junction bases not matched to a gene: 2. CDR3: CAISKTGTGELFF. The CDR3 nucleotides read TGTGCCATCAGTAAGACAGGGACCGGGGAGCTGTTTTTT.

A note on this clone: Given a much more abundant clone one base away, this may be a read error. This sequence joins TRBV6-1 and TRBJ2-3; possibly TRBD2 for D (7 bases). This CDR3 spans 17 amino acids. Germline CDR1 is MNHNS and CDR2 is SASEGT. In DNA, the CDR3 is TGTGCCAGCAGTGAAAGATGGGGGGGCGGATACACATATACGCAGTATTTT. Encoded protein: CASSERWGGGYTYTQYF.

The chain joins TRBV5-4 to TRBJ2-7, with TRBD1 matching 11 bases. The CDR3 loop spans 15 amino acids. Trimming at V came to 4 bases and at J to 1 base, leaving 4 bases not matched to a gene. Per the germline V gene, CDR1 is SGHNT and CDR2 is YYREEE (reference sequence). The CDR3 here is CASSEDRGPSYEQYF. As DNA, the CDR3 is TGTGCCAGCAGCGAGGACAGGGGGCCATCCTACGAGCAGTACTTC.